A selection of T cell receptor beta chains follows, all from one sample in a study of T cell responses to AZD1222 COVID-19 vaccine. The protocol was immunoSEQ multiplex PCR, while the TCRdb copy is restricted to in-frame clones and leaves out a portion. This sample carries some 130,000 clones, around 92% of them seen once, and the ten largest clones take 2.5% to 4%. The material was peripheral blood, obtained 28 days after the second AZD1222 dose. These receptors all come from an adult who received the AZD1222 COVID-19 vaccine. The CDR3 runs from the conserved cysteine through the conserved F or W. The order of the fields is clone size, V gene, D gene, J gene, CDR3 protein, CDR3 DNA. A D gene is named only where the DNA matches it firmly. Only part of the rows carry a size: once, few, many, or a class if the clone is expanded.

clone size: -; V gene: TRBV19; D gene: TRBD1; J gene: TRBJ1-1; CDR3 protein: CASSPDRGKNFF; CDR3 DNA: TGTGCCAGTAGCCCGGACAGGGGAAAGAATTTCTTT
clone size: -; V gene: TRBV10-3; D gene: TRBD2; J gene: TRBJ2-3; CDR3 protein: CAIRDSTGRNTDTQYF; CDR3 DNA: TGTGCCATCAGGGATTCAACCGGGAGGAACACGGATACGCAGTATTTT
clone size: -; V gene: TRBV28; D gene: -; J gene: TRBJ1-5; CDR3 protein: CASSRSGGLDQPQHF; CDR3 DNA: TGTGCCAGCAGTCGATCCGGGGGGCTGGATCAGCCCCAGCATTTT
clone size: -; V gene: TRBV9; D gene: TRBD1; J gene: TRBJ2-3; CDR3 protein: CASSATRGYSTDTQYF; CDR3 DNA: TGTGCCAGCAGCGCCACCAGGGGGTATAGCACAGATACGCAGTATTTT
clone size: -; V gene: TRBV27; D gene: -; J gene: TRBJ2-7; CDR3 protein: CASCTEAKPYEQYF; CDR3 DNA: TGTGCCAGTTGCACTGAAGCCAAACCCTACGAGCAGTACTTC
clone size: once; V gene: TRBV7-6; D gene: -; J gene: TRBJ2-3; CDR3 protein: CASSPGGPPTDTQYF; CDR3 DNA: TGTGCCAGCAGCCCCGGGGGCCCACCCACAGATACGCAGTATTTT
clone size: few; V gene: TRBV2; D gene: TRBD2; J gene: TRBJ2-5; CDR3 protein: CASSDTRWGRAGETQYF; CDR3 DNA: TGTGCCAGCAGTGATACCCGTTGGGGGAGGGCCGGTGAGACCCAGTACTTC
clone size: -; V gene: TRBV18; D gene: -; J gene: TRBJ2-7; CDR3 protein: CASSPDQSYEQYF; CDR3 DNA: TGTGCCAGCTCCCCGGACCAATCCTACGAGCAGTACTTC
clone size: -; V gene: TRBV9; D gene: -; J gene: TRBJ2-5; CDR3 protein: CASSVAGQVQETQYF; CDR3 DNA: TGTGCCAGCAGCGTAGCCGGGCAGGTCCAAGAGACCCAGTACTTC
clone size: -; V gene: TRBV25-1; D gene: TRBD1; J gene: TRBJ2-7; CDR3 protein: CASSAHRGPGSYEQYF; CDR3 DNA: TGTGCCAGCAGTGCACACAGGGGCCCCGGATCCTACGAGCAGTACTTC
clone size: -; V gene: TRBV21-1; D gene: -; J gene: TRBJ2-7; CDR3 protein: CASSPGVLGWELTYEQYF; CDR3 DNA: TGTGCCAGCAGCCCTGGGGTTTTAGGGTGGGAGTTGACCTACGAGCAGTACTTC
clone size: few; V gene: TRBV2; D gene: -; J gene: TRBJ1-2; CDR3 protein: CASSAGIPYGYTF; CDR3 DNA: TGTGCCAGCAGTGCGGGAATCCCCTATGGCTACACCTTC
clone size: -; V gene: TRBV5-1; D gene: TRBD1; J gene: TRBJ2-7; CDR3 protein: CASSGRQGSYEQYF; CDR3 DNA: TGCGCCAGCAGCGGACGACAGGGCTCCTACGAGCAGTACTTC
clone size: -; V gene: TRBV28; D gene: TRBD1; J gene: TRBJ2-7; CDR3 protein: CASSPKAGQGDYEQYF; CDR3 DNA: TGTGCCAGCAGTCCGAAGGCGGGACAGGGCGACTACGAGCAGTACTTC
clone size: -; V gene: TRBV3-1/TRBV3-2; D gene: -; J gene: TRBJ2-7; CDR3 protein: CASSQGHSFYEQYF; CDR3 DNA: TGTGCCAGCAGCCAAGGGCATAGTTTCTACGAGCAGTACTTC
clone size: -; V gene: TRBV9; D gene: -; J gene: TRBJ1-2; CDR3 protein: CASSVDNNYGYTF; CDR3 DNA: TGTGCCAGCAGCGTAGACAATAACTATGGCTACACCTTC
clone size: -; V gene: TRBV5-6; D gene: TRBD2; J gene: TRBJ2-1; CDR3 protein: CASSLGMGLAGLYNEQFF; CDR3 DNA: TGTGCCAGCAGCTTGGGAATGGGACTAGCGGGGTTATACAATGAGCAGTTCTTC
clone size: -; V gene: TRBV7-6; D gene: TRBD2; J gene: TRBJ2-1; CDR3 protein: CASRLTSGALHEQFF; CDR3 DNA: TGTGCCAGCAGATTGACTAGCGGGGCCCTACATGAGCAGTTCTTC
clone size: -; V gene: TRBV7-9; D gene: TRBD1; J gene: TRBJ1-1; CDR3 protein: CASSFRGGSGTEAFF; CDR3 DNA: TGTGCCAGCAGTTTCCGAGGGGGCTCGGGCACTGAAGCTTTCTTT
clone size: once; V gene: TRBV14; D gene: -; J gene: TRBJ2-1; CDR3 protein: CASSQVIFWQFF; CDR3 DNA: TGTGCCAGCAGCCAAGTCATATTTTGGCAGTTCTTC
clone size: -; V gene: TRBV27; D gene: TRBD1; J gene: TRBJ1-1; CDR3 protein: CASSSGRIWDRVNTEAFF; CDR3 DNA: TGTGCCAGCAGTTCCGGTAGGATTTGGGACAGGGTTAACACTGAAGCTTTCTTT
clone size: few; V gene: TRBV5-5; D gene: -; J gene: TRBJ1-2; CDR3 protein: CASSSGGIYGYTF; CDR3 DNA: TGTGCCAGCAGCTCCGGGGGAATCTATGGCTACACCTTC